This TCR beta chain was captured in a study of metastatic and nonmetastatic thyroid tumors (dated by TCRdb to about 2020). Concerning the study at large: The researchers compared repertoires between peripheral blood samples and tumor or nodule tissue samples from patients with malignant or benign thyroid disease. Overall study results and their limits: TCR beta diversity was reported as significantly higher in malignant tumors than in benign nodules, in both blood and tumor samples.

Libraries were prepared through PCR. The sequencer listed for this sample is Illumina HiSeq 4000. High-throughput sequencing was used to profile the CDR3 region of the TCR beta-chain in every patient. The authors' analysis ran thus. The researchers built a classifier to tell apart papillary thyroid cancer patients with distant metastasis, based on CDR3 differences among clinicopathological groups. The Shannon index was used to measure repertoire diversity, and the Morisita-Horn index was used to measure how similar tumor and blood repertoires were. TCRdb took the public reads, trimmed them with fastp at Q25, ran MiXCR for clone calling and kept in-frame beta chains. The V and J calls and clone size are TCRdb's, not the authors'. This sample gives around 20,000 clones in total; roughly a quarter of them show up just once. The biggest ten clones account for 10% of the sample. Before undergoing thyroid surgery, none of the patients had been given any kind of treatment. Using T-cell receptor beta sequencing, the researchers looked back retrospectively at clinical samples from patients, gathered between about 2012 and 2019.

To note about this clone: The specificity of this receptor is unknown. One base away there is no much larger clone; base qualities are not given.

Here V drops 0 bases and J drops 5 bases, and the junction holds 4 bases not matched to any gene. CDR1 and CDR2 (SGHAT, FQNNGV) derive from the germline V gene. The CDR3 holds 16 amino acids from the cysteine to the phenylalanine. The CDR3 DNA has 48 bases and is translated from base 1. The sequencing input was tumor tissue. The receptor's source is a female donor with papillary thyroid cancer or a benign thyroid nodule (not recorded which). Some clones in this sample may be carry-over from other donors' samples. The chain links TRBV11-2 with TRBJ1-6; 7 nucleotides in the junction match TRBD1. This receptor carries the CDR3 CASSLDGGQNNSPLHF. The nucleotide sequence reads TGTGCCAGCAGCTTAGACGGGGGACAGAATAATTCACCCCTCCACTTT.